This T cell receptor beta chain is drawn from a study of blood T cell repertoires in COVID-19. For the study at large: Whether acute or convalescent, the COVID-19 samples came from the United States, Italy and Spain. Sample material is recorded as cDNA or gDNA derived from T cells, B-cell-depleted T cells, or PBMCs.

The CDR3 consists of 16 residues. Between the trimmed V and J ends, which lost 3 bases and 1 base, there was a span of 18 bases. CDR1 is DFQATT, CDR2 SNEGSKA, per germline (reference sequence). The data were produced by immunoSEQ multiplex PCR, yet TCRdb's version contains in-frame clones alone and is incomplete. The sample lists 250,000 or so clones, 88% occurring once. The chain carries TRBV20-1 and TRBJ1-2; possible D gene TRBD1, 5 bases. The sequencing sample was made of PBMCs or T cells enriched from blood (not recorded which). This clonotype was obtained from a woman aged 30 to 39 who had been exposed to COVID-19. CDR3 amino acids: CSASEDETEFNYGYTF. The CDR3 coding sequence is TGCAGTGCTAGTGAAGACGAGACAGAATTTAACTATGGCTACACCTTC.